The rows below give T cell receptor beta chains drawn from one sample of a study of CD8+ T cells in alopecia areata. Sequenced by immunoSEQ multiplex PCR; TCRdb stores in-frame clones only, minus some. This sample has about 110,000 clones, with 45% to 60% found just once. The sample comprised NKG2D-low CD8+ T cells sorted from blood. Receptors originate from a human donor with alopecia areata. CDR3s leave out the opening cysteine and the closing phenylalanine or tryptophan.

TRBV5-1	TRBJ1-1	ASSVRQGASNTEAF
TRBV5-1	TRBJ2-3	ASTLAGGLGDTQY
TRBV7-9	TRBJ2-5	ASSLVTGQETQY
TRBV7-9	TRBJ2-7	ASSTSGQREFHEQY
TRBV27	TRBJ2-7	ASSLAGLAGREQY
TRBV27	TRBJ2-1	ASSLGAGIYNEQF
TRBV9	TRBJ2-7	ASSVGQASSYEQY
TRBV27	TRBJ2-3	ASSATGDTQY
TRBV2	TRBJ2-5	ASSDPRYQETQY
TRBV7-9	TRBJ1-1	ASSLNGYTEAF
TRBV7-6	TRBJ2-2	ANSLSAGHSGELF
TRBV11-2	TRBJ2-1	ASSLWDRDQF
TRBV14	TRBJ2-4	ASSQVRGPHKY
TRBV27	TRBJ2-7	ASSLTPGTGAYEQY
TRBV6-1	TRBJ2-1	ASSGTGDYNEQF
TRBV5-1	TRBJ2-5	ASSEDLVFETQY
TRBV10-3	TRBJ2-3	AISPSLTDTQY
TRBV7-7	TRBJ2-7	ASSLTENYEQY
TRBV5-1	TRBJ2-7	ASTGGSAYEQY
TRBV7-9	TRBJ2-1	ASTVGGRSNEQF
TRBV27	TRBJ2-3	ASSLGRGTDTQY
TRBV28	TRBJ2-7	ASSPIGQGSRYEQY
TRBV9	TRBJ2-1	ASSVGSSGMDEQF
TRBV7-9	TRBJ2-5	ASSLILGETQY
TRBV25-1	TRBJ1-1	ASGRGFGTEAF
TRBV15	TRBJ2-2	ATSDRQGSGELF
TRBV27	TRBJ2-5	ASSPLVQETQY
TRBV29-1	TRBJ2-7	SVRDRGGSYEQY
TRBV29-1	TRBJ2-7	SGMTGPEQY
TRBV29-1	TRBJ2-7	SVTPGTGGYEQY
TRBV10-3	TRBJ2-1	AIKGGNEQF
TRBV4-1	TRBJ2-7	ASSQIPGTGDHEQY
TRBV13	TRBJ2-3	ASSLRDGTTDTQY
TRBV2	TRBJ2-1	ASSDYNEQF
TRBV13	TRBJ1-2	ASSSLGDYGYT
TRBV9	TRBJ2-4	ASSEQGLGNIQY
TRBV6-6	TRBJ2-7	ASMGASYEQY
TRBV5-1	TRBJ1-1	ASNTGTGDTEAF
TRBV12-5	TRBJ1-1	ASGFGAVTEAF
TRBV7-9	TRBJ2-6	ASSSTRLGVNSGANVLT